The text below deals with one TCR beta chain. These data originate in a study of cytomegalovirus exposure and HLA in healthy donors. Across the study: About 77 million unique TCRs from HLA-typed donors made up an early data release.

13 Jbeta primers and 60 Vbeta primers were used for the PCR. This table comes from immunoSEQ multiplex PCR, and its TCRdb copy is limited to in-frame clones, with some not included. Here the sample spans 90,000 to 120,000 clones, approximately 76% being singletons. The receptor was isolated from a woman in her late teens or twenties in good health and CMV-seropositive. Sequencing was carried out using PBMCs.

The CDR3 loop is CASSPRLAGGSEQFF. Here the CDR3 DNA reads TGTGCCAGCAGCCCCAGACTAGCGGGAGGGTCAGAGCAGTTCTTC. The chain is built from TRBV7-8 and TRBJ2-1; 14 nucleotides align to TRBD2. J was trimmed by 10 bases and V by 5 bases; bases with no gene match: 7. This CDR3 has 15 residues. The V gene's germline CDR1 is SGHVS and CDR2 FQNEAQ.